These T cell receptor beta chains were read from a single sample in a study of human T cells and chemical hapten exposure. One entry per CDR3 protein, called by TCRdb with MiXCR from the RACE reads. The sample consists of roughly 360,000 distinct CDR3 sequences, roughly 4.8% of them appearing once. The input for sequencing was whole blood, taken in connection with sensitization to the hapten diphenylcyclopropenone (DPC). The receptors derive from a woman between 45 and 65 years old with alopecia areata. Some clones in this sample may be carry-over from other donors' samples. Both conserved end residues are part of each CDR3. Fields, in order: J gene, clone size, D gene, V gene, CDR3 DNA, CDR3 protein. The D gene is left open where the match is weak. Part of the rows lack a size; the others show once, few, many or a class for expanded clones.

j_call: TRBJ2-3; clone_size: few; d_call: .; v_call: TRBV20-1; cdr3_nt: TGCAGTGCTAGCGGGCTGCCCGTAGCAGATACGCAGTATTTT; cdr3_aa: CSASGLPVADTQYF
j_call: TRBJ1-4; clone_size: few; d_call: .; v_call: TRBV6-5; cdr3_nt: TGTGCCAGCAGTTACTCACCCGTAACTAATGAAAAACTGTTTTTT; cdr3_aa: CASSYSPVTNEKLFF
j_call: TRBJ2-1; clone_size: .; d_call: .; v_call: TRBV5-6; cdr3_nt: TGTGCCAGCAGCCTGGACCAGTACAATGAGCAGTTCTTC; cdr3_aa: CASSLDQYNEQFF
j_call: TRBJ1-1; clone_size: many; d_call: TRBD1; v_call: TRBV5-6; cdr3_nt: TGTGCCAGCAGCTTCTCGGGACAGTTAACTGAAGCTTTCTTT; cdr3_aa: CASSFSGQLTEAFF
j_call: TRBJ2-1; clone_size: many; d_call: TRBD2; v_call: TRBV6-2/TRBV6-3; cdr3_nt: TGTGCCAGCAGTACCGGGACTAGCGGGAGGAGGCAGTTCTTC; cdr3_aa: CASSTGTSGRRQFF
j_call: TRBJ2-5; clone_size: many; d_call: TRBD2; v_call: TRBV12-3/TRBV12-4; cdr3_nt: TGTGCCAGCAGCCGTAGCGGGGGGGCCGCGAAGACCCAGTACTTC; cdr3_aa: CASSRSGGAAKTQYF
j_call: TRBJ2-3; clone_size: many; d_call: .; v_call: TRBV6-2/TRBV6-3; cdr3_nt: TGTGCCAGCAGGTCTAGGGACTTAACAGATACGCAGTATTTT; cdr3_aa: CASRSRDLTDTQYF
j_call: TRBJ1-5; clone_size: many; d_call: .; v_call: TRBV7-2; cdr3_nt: TGTGCCAGCGGCGAGTGGGGGGCCGCCAATCAGCCCCAGCATTTT; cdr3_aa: CASGEWGAANQPQHF
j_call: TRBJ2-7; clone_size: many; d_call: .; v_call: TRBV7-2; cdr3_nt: TGTGCCAGCAGCTTACCTACGGGACCCTACGAGCAGTACTTC; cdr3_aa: CASSLPTGPYEQYF
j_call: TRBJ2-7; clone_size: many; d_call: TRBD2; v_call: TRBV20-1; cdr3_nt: TGCAGTGCTAGACTAGCGGGAGTCGTCGAGCAGTACTTC; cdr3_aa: CSARLAGVVEQYF
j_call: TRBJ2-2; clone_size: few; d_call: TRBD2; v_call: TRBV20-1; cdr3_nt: TGCAGTGCTTTTATAGCGGGAGGGAACACCGGGGAGCTGTTTTTT; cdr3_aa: CSAFIAGGNTGELFF
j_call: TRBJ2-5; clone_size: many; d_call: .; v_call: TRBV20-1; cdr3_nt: TGCAGTGCAACCGGGACTTACCAAGAGACCCAGTACTTC; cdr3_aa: CSATGTYQETQYF
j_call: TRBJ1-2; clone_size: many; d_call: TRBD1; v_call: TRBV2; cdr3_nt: TGTGCCAGCGGACAGGGAGGAGTTAACTATGGCTACACCTTC; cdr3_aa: CASGQGGVNYGYTF
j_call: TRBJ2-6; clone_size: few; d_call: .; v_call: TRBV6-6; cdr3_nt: TGTGCCAGCACCAGGGATACAGGGGCCAACGTCCTGACTTTC; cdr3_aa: CASTRDTGANVLTF
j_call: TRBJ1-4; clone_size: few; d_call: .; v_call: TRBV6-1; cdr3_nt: TGTGCCAGCAGTGAAGAGGGGCGCTCGGGGAAACTGTTTTTT; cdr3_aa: CASSEEGRSGKLFF
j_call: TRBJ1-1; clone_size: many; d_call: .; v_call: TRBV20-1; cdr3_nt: TGCAGTGCTAGACGCAGGGGGAACACTGAAGCTTTCTTT; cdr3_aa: CSARRRGNTEAFF
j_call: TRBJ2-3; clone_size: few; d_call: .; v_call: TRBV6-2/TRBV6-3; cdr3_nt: TGTGCCAGCAGCCTGGAGAACGGAGATACGCAGTATTTT; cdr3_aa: CASSLENGDTQYF
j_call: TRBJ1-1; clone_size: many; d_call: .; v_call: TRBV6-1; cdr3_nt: TGTGCCAGCAGTGAATGGGGTTGGGGCACTGAAGCTTTCTTT; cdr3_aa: CASSEWGWGTEAFF
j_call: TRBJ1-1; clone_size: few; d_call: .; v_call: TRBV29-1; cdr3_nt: TGCAGCGCTAAACTTGACAGATCTGAAGCTTTCTTT; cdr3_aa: CSAKLDRSEAFF
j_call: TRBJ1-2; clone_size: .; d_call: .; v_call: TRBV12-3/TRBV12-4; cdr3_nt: TGTGCCAGCAGTTTAAGGTCAGACTATGGCTACACCTTC; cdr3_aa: CASSLRSDYGYTF
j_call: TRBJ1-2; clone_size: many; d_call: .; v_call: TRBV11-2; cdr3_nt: TGTGCCAGCAGTCGAACCGGGACCGACGTTACCTTC; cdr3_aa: CASSRTGTDVTF
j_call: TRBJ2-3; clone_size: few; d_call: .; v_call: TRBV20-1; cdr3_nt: TGCAGTGCTAGAGATCGGGACACCAGCACAGATACGCAGTATTTT; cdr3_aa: CSARDRDTSTDTQYF
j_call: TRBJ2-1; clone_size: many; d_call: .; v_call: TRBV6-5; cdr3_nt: TGTGCCAGCAGTTACTCATCGCAGAGTGAGCAGTTCTTC; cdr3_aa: CASSYSSQSEQFF
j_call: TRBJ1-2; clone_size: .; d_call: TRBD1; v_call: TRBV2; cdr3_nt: TGTGCCAGCAGGGGACAGGGCGACTATGGCTACACCTTC; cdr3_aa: CASRGQGDYGYTF
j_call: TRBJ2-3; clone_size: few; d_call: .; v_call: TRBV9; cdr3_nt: TGTGCCAGCAGCGTAGATAACGGGAGAACCACAGATACGCAGTATTTT; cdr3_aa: CASSVDNGRTTDTQYF
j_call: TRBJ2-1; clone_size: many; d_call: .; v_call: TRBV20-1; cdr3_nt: TGCAGTGCGGAGAACAATGAGCAGTTCTTC; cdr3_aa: CSAENNEQFF
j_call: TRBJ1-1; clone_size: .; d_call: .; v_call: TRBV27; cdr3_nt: TGTGCCAGCAGTTTGACTACAGGAATCGCTGAAGCTTTCTTT; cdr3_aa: CASSLTTGIAEAFF
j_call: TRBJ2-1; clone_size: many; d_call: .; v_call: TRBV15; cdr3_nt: TGTGCCACCAGCTCCTGGGGAGGATGGCAGTTCTTC; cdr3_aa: CATSSWGGWQFF
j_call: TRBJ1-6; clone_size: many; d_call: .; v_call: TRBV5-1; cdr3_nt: TGCGCCAGCAGCTTTCGACTGATCAATTCACCCCTCCACTTT; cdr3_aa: CASSFRLINSPLHF
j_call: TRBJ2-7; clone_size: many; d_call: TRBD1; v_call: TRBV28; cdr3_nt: TGTGCCAGCAGCCTAATCACAGGGGTCCTCTACTTC; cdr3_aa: CASSLITGVLYF
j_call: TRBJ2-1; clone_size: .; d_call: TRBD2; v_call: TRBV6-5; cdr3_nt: TGTGCCAGCAGTGACAGCGGGAGCTCCTACAATGAGCAGTTCTTC; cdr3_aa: CASSDSGSSYNEQFF
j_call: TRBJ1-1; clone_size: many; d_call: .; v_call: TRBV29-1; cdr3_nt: TGCAGCGTTCAAGGGGGAAACACTGAAGCTTTCTTT; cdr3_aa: CSVQGGNTEAFF
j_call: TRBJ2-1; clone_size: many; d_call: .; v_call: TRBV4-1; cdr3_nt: TGCGCCAGCAGCCAAGAAACGCCCGGGACACTCATCTACAATGAGCAGTTCTTC; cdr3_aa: CASSQETPGTLIYNEQFF
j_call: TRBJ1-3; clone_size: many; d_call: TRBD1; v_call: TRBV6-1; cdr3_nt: TGTGCCAGCAGTGAAGGGGACAGTACGATACACTCTGGAAACACCATATATTTT; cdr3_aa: CASSEGDSTIHSGNTIYF
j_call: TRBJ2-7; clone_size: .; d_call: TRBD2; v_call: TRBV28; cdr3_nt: TGTGCCAGCAACCCCCCTGCCACTAGCGCCAACGTGCAGTACTTC; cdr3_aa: CASNPPATSANVQYF
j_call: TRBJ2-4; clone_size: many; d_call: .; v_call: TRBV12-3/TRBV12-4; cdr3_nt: TGTGCCAGTGGAGGGCCCAAAAACATTCAGTACTTC; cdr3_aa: CASGGPKNIQYF
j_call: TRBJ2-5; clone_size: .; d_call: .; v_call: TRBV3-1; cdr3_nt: TGTGCCAGCAGCCCGCGGGGACTCCTAAAGGAGACCCAGTACTTC; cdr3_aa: CASSPRGLLKETQYF
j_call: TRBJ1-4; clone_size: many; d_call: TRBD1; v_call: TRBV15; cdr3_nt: TGTGCCACCAGCAGAGATGCCCAGGGGGGGGATGAAAAACTGTTTTTT; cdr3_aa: CATSRDAQGGDEKLFF
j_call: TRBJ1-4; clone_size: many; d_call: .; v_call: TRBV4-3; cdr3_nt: TGCGCCAGCAGCCAAGATGGACGGCCCGATGAAAAACTGTTTTTT; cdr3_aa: CASSQDGRPDEKLFF
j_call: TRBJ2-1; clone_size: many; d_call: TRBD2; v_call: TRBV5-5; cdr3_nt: TGTGCCAGCAGCTTAACCCACGGGAGGCCTCCTAATGAGCAGTTCTTC; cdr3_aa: CASSLTHGRPPNEQFF
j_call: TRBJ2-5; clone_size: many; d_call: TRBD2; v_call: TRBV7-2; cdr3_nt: TGTGCCAGCAGTCCCACGGGGGGGCCTGAGACCCAGTACTTC; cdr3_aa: CASSPTGGPETQYF
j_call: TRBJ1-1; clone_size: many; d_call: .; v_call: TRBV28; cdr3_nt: TGTGCCAGCAGCCTCTTGAGTAGGACTGAAGCTTTCTTT; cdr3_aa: CASSLLSRTEAFF
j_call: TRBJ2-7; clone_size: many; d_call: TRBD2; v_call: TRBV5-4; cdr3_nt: TGTGCCAGCAGCCCGGGACTAGATGAGTACGAGCAGTACTTC; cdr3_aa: CASSPGLDEYEQYF
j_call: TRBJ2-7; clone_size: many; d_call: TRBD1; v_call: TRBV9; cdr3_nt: TGTGCCAGCAGCGTAGATAAGAACAGGGGCTACGAGCAGTACTTC; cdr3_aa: CASSVDKNRGYEQYF
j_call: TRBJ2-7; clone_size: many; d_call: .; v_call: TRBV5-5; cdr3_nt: TGTGCCAGCAGCTTAAACGGGGTTAAGTACTTC; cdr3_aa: CASSLNGVKYF
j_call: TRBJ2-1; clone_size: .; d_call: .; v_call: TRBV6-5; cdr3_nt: TGTGCCAGCAGTTACTTCCTAGGGAGGAAAAATGAGCAGTTCTTC; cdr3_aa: CASSYFLGRKNEQFF
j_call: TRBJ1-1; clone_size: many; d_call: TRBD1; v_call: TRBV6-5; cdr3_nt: TGTGCCAGCAGTTACGGAACAGGGGTTTTCACTGAAGCTTTCTTT; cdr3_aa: CASSYGTGVFTEAFF
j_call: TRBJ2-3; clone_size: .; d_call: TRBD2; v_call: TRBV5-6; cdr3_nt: TGTGCCAGCAGCTGGGGGGGAGACCTTAGCACAGATACGCAGTATTTT; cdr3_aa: CASSWGGDLSTDTQYF
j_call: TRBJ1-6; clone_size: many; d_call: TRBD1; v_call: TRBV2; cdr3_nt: TGTGCCAACCGGGACAGGGGGAATTCACCCCTCCACTTT; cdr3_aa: CANRDRGNSPLHF
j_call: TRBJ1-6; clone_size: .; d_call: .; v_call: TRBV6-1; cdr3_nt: TGTGCCAGCAGTGAATATATTCAGGGAGGTTCACCCCTCCACTTT; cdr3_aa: CASSEYIQGGSPLHF
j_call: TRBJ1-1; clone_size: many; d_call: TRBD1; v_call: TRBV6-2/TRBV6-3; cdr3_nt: TGTGCCAGCAGTTACGGAGGGGGCTGGACTGAAGCTTTCTTT; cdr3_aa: CASSYGGGWTEAFF
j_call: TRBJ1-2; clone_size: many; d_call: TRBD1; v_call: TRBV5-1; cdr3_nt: TGCGCCAGCAGCTTGGGACAGGGATCCGATGGCTACACCTTC; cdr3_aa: CASSLGQGSDGYTF